A single sample is the source of the 18 T cell receptor beta chains below, sequenced in a study of shared clonotypes between healthy human individuals. TCRdb's copy holds only in-frame clones and misses some; the assay was immunoSEQ multiplex PCR. Among 1,500,000 or so clones listed, roughly 97% were seen once. The sequencing input was naive CD4+ T cells sorted from blood. Subset specified: CD45RA+ positively selected. These receptors were collected from a man younger than 40 in good health.

This rearrangement joins TRBV6-5 to TRBJ2-3; no reliable D call. CDR3 length equals 13 residues. CDR1 is MNHEY, CDR2 SVGAGI, per germline. V lost 5 bases and J 3 bases, leaving 9 bases between the germline ends. The CDR3 DNA reads as TGTGCCAGCAGTACCGGCCGGACAGATACGCAGTATTTT. It codes for CASSTGRTDTQYF.

The chain joins TRBV5-1 to TRBJ2-1; TRBD1 is a possible D gene (6 bases). Looked up from germline, CDR1 is SGHRS and CDR2 is YFSETQ. The V end lost 4 bases, the J end lost 8 bases, and 16 bases lay between the germline ends. The CDR3 is 14 residues long. The CDR3 region has the DNA TGCGCCAGCAGCGCAAACAGGGCAGTCGATGAGCAGTTCTTC. It yields the protein CASSANRAVDEQFF.

In its sample, this clone was seen once. This chain connects TRBV19 to TRBJ1-5, with TRBD1 identical over 8 bases. There are 17 residues in the CDR3. V shed 1 base and J 6 bases; nucleotides not matched to a gene: 11. Per the germline V gene, CDR1 is LNHDA and CDR2 is SQIVND (reference sequence). CDR3 in DNA: TGTGCCAGTAGTATAGTGGGCGCAGACAGGGGCGCTCAGCCCCAGCATTTT. The encoded protein is CASSIVGADRGAQPQHF.

CDR3 loop: CASSITGGRAYNEQFF. The CDR3 nucleotides read TGTGCCAGCAGTATTACAGGCGGGAGGGCCTACAATGAGCAGTTCTTC. V and J are TRBV27 and TRBJ2-1, with 9 bases lining up with TRBD2. This CDR3 contains 16 residues. Unmatched junction bases numbered 7, after V lost 5 bases and J lost 2 bases. The germline CDR1 and CDR2 sequences are MNHEY and SMNVEV (reference sequence).

The chain couples TRBV10-2 to TRBJ2-7, with D perhaps TRBD1 (5 bases). Per germline, CDR1 WSHSY and CDR2 SAAADI. Trimming pared 6 bases from V and 3 bases from J, leaving 12 bases between. The CDR3 runs to 13 residues. The CDR3 is CASRDTVIYEQYF. The DNA of the CDR3 is TGCGCCAGCAGGGACACAGTTATCTACGAGCAGTACTTC.

The CDR3 DNA is TGCGCCAGCAGCCTAGCGGTAACAGGGGGTGGCTACACCTTC. Amino acid sequence: CASSLAVTGGGYTF. V usage is TRBV10-2 and J usage is TRBJ1-2; 8 bases align to TRBD1. The CDR3 extends over 14 amino acids. Germline CDR1 WSHSY, CDR2 SAAADI. With 6 bases clipped from V and 7 bases from J, the junction kept 10 bases outside the gene matches.

The chain has TRBV29-1 and TRBJ2-1, with 10 bases fitting TRBD1. Unmatched junction bases numbered 11, after V lost 5 bases and J lost 7 bases. Germline V gene lookup returns CDR1 SQVTM and CDR2 ANQGSEA. The CDR3 consists of 15 residues. CDR3 amino acids: CSVSETGTGVNEQFF. CDR3 coding DNA: TGCAGCGTTTCAGAGACCGGGACAGGGGTGAATGAGCAGTTCTTC.

This clone was counted ten times or more. This chain joins TRBV5-3 and TRBJ2-3, with 9 bases identical to TRBD1. TRBV5-3 is an ORF, with its function uncertain. Unmatched junction bases numbered 14, after V lost 4 bases and J lost 2 bases. The CDR3 totals 18 residues. The CDR3 DNA reads TGTGCCAGAAGCCACGACAGGGGGAAACTTCGAGACACAGATACGCAGTATTTT. Its protein is CARSHDRGKLRDTDTQYF.

V is TRBV7-9 and J is TRBJ1-3, with D uncertain. V was pared by 2 bases and J by 0 bases, with 14 bases between. The germline gives CDR1 SEHNR, CDR2 FQNEAQ (reference sequence). CDR3 length: 17 amino acids. CDR3 amino acids: CASSLLGQRVSGNTIYF. The CDR3 bases are TGTGCCAGCAGCTTACTTGGGCAGCGAGTCTCTGGAAACACCATATATTTT.

V and J are TRBV28 and TRBJ2-2; D gene unclear. The germline gives CDR1 MDHEN, CDR2 SYDVKM. The ends were cut back, 1 base at V and 0 bases at J, with 9 bases in the middle. The CDR3 contains 16 residues. The CDR3, as DNA: TGTGCCAGCAGTTTATCGGGTCAGCCGAACACCGGGGAGCTGTTTTTT. Residues: CASSLSGQPNTGELFF.

The rearrangement joins TRBV27 to TRBJ2-7, with D possibly being TRBD2 (5 bases). The germline V gene encodes CDR1 MNHEY and CDR2 SMNVEV (reference sequence). Trimming took 4 bases from V and 2 from J, leaving 12 bases between them. This CDR3 region has 14 residues. CDR3 DNA: TGTGCCAGCAGTTCGGTGGTGAGGGCCTACGAGCAGTACTTC. Translating it yields CASSSVVRAYEQYF.

V usage is TRBV27 and J usage is TRBJ2-7, with D possibly matching TRBD2 (6 bases). Trimming took 6 bases from V and 1 from J, leaving 10 bases between them. Per germline, CDR1 MNHEY and CDR2 SMNVEV (reference sequence). This CDR3 has 13 residues. The CDR3 DNA sequence: TGTGCCAGCAGGGAGCGGGCTTCCTACGAGCAGTACTTC. Translation: CASRERASYEQYF.

V gene TRBV7-8 combines with J gene TRBJ1-4; TRBD1 aligns across 7 bases. Germline V gives CDR1 SGHVS, CDR2 FQNEAQ. CDR3 length: 17 residues. Trimming took 4 bases from V and 5 from J; bases not matched to a gene: 13. The CDR3 loop is CASSSLRPGTENEKLFF. The CDR3 DNA reads as TGTGCCAGCAGCTCCCTCCGACCCGGGACAGAGAATGAAAAACTGTTTTTT.

The chain couples TRBV9 to TRBJ2-3, with TRBD2 as a possible D gene (6 bases). V dropped 0 bases and J dropped 4 bases, with 9 bases sitting between them. This CDR3 region has 14 residues. Germline V gives CDR1 SGDLS, CDR2 YYNGEE. The CDR3 protein is CASSVGGGPDTQYF. The CDR3 nucleotides read TGTGCCAGCAGCGTAGGAGGAGGGCCAGATACGCAGTATTTT.

The CDR3: CAISAGLAAPDTQYF. CDR3 nucleotide sequence: TGTGCCATCAGTGCCGGACTAGCCGCCCCCGATACGCAGTATTTT. The V and J genes are TRBV10-3 and TRBJ2-3; 8 bases fit TRBD2. Trimming at V came to 4 bases and at J to 6 bases, leaving 9 bases not matched to a gene. Germline V gene lookup returns CDR1 ENHRY and CDR2 SYGVKD. There are 15 residues in the CDR3.

The J gene is TRBJ2-7, the V gene TRBV21-1. TRBV21-1 is a documented pseudogene. CDR3 length: 15 residues. This chain's CDR3 is CASSKLRAGSYEQYF. The CDR3 region has the DNA TGTGCCAGCAGCAAACTGAGGGCAGGGAGCTACGAGCAGTACTTC.

The V call is TRBV14, the J call TRBJ2-2; TRBD2 agrees at 9 bases. Germline V gene sequence: CDR1 SGHDN, CDR2 FVKESK. The CDR3 spans 16 residues. With 7 bases clipped from V and 0 bases from J, the junction kept 6 bases outside the gene matches. The CDR3 DNA is TGTGCCAGCACCTGGGTAGCGGGAGCGAACACCGGGGAGCTGTTTTTT. Translating gives CASTWVAGANTGELFF.

This sequence joins TRBV28 and TRBJ1-5, with 10 bases matching TRBD1. The germline CDR1 and CDR2 sequences are MDHEN and SYDVKM. Trimming took 8 bases from V and 9 from J; bases not matched to a gene: 10. The CDR3 loop spans 14 amino acids. The CDR3 DNA reads as TGTGCCAGCCTAAAGGGACAGGGGAACCGGCCCCAGCATTTT. Amino acid sequence: CASLKGQGNRPQHF.